The rows below give T cell receptor beta chains drawn from one sample of a study of human CD8 memory T cell subsets. TCRdb re-called the 5' RACE reads and shows each CDR3 protein once, DNA omitted. The listing records roughly 7,000 distinct CDR3 sequences. The sequencing input was CD8+ stem-like memory T cells (TSCM and TCM) sorted from PBMCs. Receptors were obtained from a human donor in good health. Both conserved end residues are part of each CDR3. Where a row states a size, it is once, few, many or the class of an expanded clone; other rows omit it.

>NA|TRBJ2-7|16|TRBV5-5
CASSLRLAGGPYEQYF
>NA|TRBJ2-1|16|TRBV28
CASSFPDRISYNEQFF
>NA|TRBJ1-1|15|TRBV5-4
CASSLSWGLDTEAFF
>NA|TRBJ2-1|15|TRBV28
CASSSGTSFDNEQFF
>NA|TRBJ2-1|17|TRBV7-6
CASSERLEDREEDEQFF
>NA|TRBJ2-7|13|TRBV6-6
CASSYSWGHEQYF
>NA|TRBJ2-1|14|TRBV4-1
CASSQEGGFNEQFF
>NA|TRBJ2-7|16|TRBV28
CASLRGGTQYSYEQYF
>NA|TRBJ2-7|12|TRBV29-1
CSVGGQTYEQYF
>NA|TRBJ1-2|12|TRBV10-2
CASSELTVDYTF
>NA|TRBJ2-7|16|TRBV11-2
CASSFGTVGPPYEQYF
>NA|TRBJ2-1|15|TRBV24-1
CATSAGGPLNNEQFF
>medium-sized|TRBJ1-1|16|TRBV29-1
CSVSRPQIIQGTEAFF
>NA|TRBJ2-7|15|TRBV6-5
CASGVGTSVSYEQYF
>NA|TRBJ2-7|16|TRBV5-6
CASGLLGWTGSYEQYF
>NA|TRBJ2-1|14|TRBV10-3
CAIGGTSGSNEQFF
>medium-sized|TRBJ2-3|15|TRBV20-1
CSARDPPRDTDTQYF
>NA|TRBJ2-7|12|TRBV7-9
CASGEGSYEQYF
>NA|TRBJ2-1|16|TRBV15
CATSSQAMSSYNEQFF
>medium-sized|TRBJ1-2|15|TRBV20-1
CSARSRDSSNYGYTF
>NA|TRBJ1-5|13|TRBV9
CASSLGGDQPQHF
>NA|TRBJ2-1|12|TRBV9
CASRGEDNEQFF
>medium-sized|TRBJ1-2|14|TRBV5-1
CASSERTESYGYTF
>NA|TRBJ2-1|11|TRBV11-2
CASSLGAYQFF
>NA|TRBJ2-1|17|TRBV9
CASSFGLAGNSYNEQFF
>medium-sized|TRBJ2-7|13|TRBV29-1
CSVSGLASYEQYF
>NA|TRBJ2-7|16|TRBV21-1
CASSLPKREGPNEQYF
>NA|TRBJ2-7|15|TRBV21-1
CASTKVYNSCYEQYF
>NA|TRBJ2-7|15|TRBV20-1
CSARVGGSNINEQYF
>NA|TRBJ2-7|14|TRBV20-1
CSARHRTDSYEQYF
>NA|TRBJ2-1|13|TRBV3-1
CASSRTSFNEQFF
>NA|TRBJ2-7|17|TRBV20-1
CSARDRGVGDLVYEQYF
>NA|TRBJ2-5|11|TRBV7-9
CASGDQETQYF
>NA|TRBJ2-2|15|TRBV27
CASSLLAGGPRELFF
>NA|TRBJ2-3|18|TRBV27
CASRRNRDRRLGADTQYF
>NA|TRBJ2-5|15|TRBV5-1
CASSLAPQGTGTQYF
>NA|TRBJ2-7|15|TRBV29-1
CSVEEVAGAGYEQYF
>medium-sized|TRBJ1-2|14|TRBV7-9
CASRSPTDSYGYTF
>NA|TRBJ2-5|14|TRBV4-1
CASSQTGERETQYF
>NA|TRBJ2-1|13|TRBV25-1
CASSWGFEDEQFF
>NA|TRBJ2-1|15|TRBV12-3/TRBV12-4
CASSFLTSGRGKQFF
>NA|TRBJ2-2|17|TRBV14
CASRGPWGSANTGELFF
>NA|TRBJ2-5|16|TRBV11-2
CASSLDWDRKQETQYF
>NA|TRBJ2-2|14|TRBV7-2
CASSFYGETGELFF
>medium-sized|TRBJ2-1|15|TRBV25-1
CASKPPGLRYNEQFF
>NA|TRBJ2-5|12|TRBV7-9
CASSWGQETQYF
>NA|TRBJ2-3|13|TRBV29-1
CSVGSGVLDTQYF
>NA|TRBJ1-2|18|TRBV7-6
CASSGGGQGATTRYGYTF
>NA|TRBJ2-7|12|TRBV30
CAWSVSESEQYF
>NA|TRBJ2-2|14|TRBV10-3
CAISGGAGTGELFF